The present entry profiles one T cell receptor beta chain with its context. Its target is not known. The data stem from a study of CD8+ T cells in alopecia areata. Study information: The study gave treated patients oral tofacitinib at 5 to 10 mg twice daily. Study results and caveats: Scalp clonality and expanded CD8+ clones among the top 100 fell significantly with tofacitinib.

RNA, once extracted, was reverse transcribed into cDNA for use as the sequencing template. Data came from immunoSEQ multiplex PCR; TCRdb stores just in-frame clones and leaves some out. The sample holds 90,000 to 120,000 clones; roughly 84% are singletons and the top ten take over 20%. The CDR3 covers 9 residues. V lost 8 bases and J 6 bases, leaving 3 bases between the germline ends. Germline V gene sequence: CDR1 LNHDA, CDR2 SQIVND (reference sequence). This sample's treatment: oral pan-JAK inhibitor, 5-10 mg twice daily. Both peripheral blood and punch biopsies of lesional scalp skin were obtained from patients who had alopecia areata. From PBMCs, CD4+ and CD8+ T cells were sorted.

The chain has TRBV19 and TRBJ2-3; no reliable D call. The sequence was obtained from a human donor with alopecia areata. This material consisted of CD8+ T cells sorted from blood, taken at week 24, from a patient treated with tofacitinib. This CDR3 is CASGDTQYF. The CDR3 bases are TGTGCCAGTGGGGATACGCAGTATTTT.